Listed below are T cell receptor beta chains from one sample, sequenced in a study of blood T cell repertoires in COVID-19. Sequencing was performed with immunoSEQ multiplex PCR; in TCRdb, only in-frame clones are kept and a portion is missing. The sample has roughly 72,000 clones; about 81% are singletons. Material: peripheral blood. All receptors come from a woman aged 80 or over with acute or convalescent COVID-19. The CDR3 runs from the conserved cysteine through the conserved F or W. D genes are given only for firm matches. Size is omitted from some rows. Given values are once, few, many or a class for expanded clones.

.,TRBJ2-7,TRBV4-1,.,CASSQRIAYEQYF,TGCGCCAGCAGCCAACGAATAGCCTACGAGCAGTACTTC
.,TRBJ2-7,TRBV18,TRBD2,CASSPDVTSGYEQYF,TGTGCCAGCTCACCGGACGTTACTAGCGGCTACGAGCAGTACTTC
.,TRBJ1-1,TRBV2,.,CASRILIGTNTEAFF,TGTGCCAGCAGGATCCTTATAGGGACTAACACTGAAGCTTTCTTT
once,TRBJ1-6,TRBV7-8,TRBD1,CASSLGGTGNSPLHF,TGTGCCAGCAGCTTGGGCGGGACAGGGAATTCACCCCTCCACTTT
few,TRBJ2-1,TRBV7-6,TRBD2,CASSLGSGSHNEQFF,TGTGCCAGCAGCTTAGGGAGCGGGAGCCACAATGAGCAGTTCTTC
.,TRBJ2-3,TRBV30,.,CAWTPDSGDTQYF,TGTGCCTGGACCCCGGACTCGGGGGATACGCAGTATTTT
.,TRBJ2-3,TRBV7-8,.,CASSHFPDTQYF,TGTGCCAGCAGCCACTTCCCAGATACGCAGTATTTT
once,TRBJ2-3,TRBV6-2/TRBV6-3,.,CASSSRHTDTQYF,TGTGCCAGCAGTAGCCGACACACAGATACGCAGTATTTT
.,TRBJ2-1,TRBV4-3,.,CASSQGSGYNEQFF,TGCGCCAGCAGCCAAGGATCAGGGTACAATGAGCAGTTCTTC
.,TRBJ1-1,TRBV7-9,TRBD1,CASSPLQGAGTEAFF,TGTGCCAGCAGCCCGTTACAGGGGGCGGGCACTGAAGCTTTCTTT
.,TRBJ1-2,TRBV7-3,.,CASSESGTANYGYTF,TGTGCCAGCAGCGAAAGCGGAACCGCTAACTATGGCTACACCTTC
once,TRBJ2-3,TRBV2,.,CASSFSGEPGTQYF,TGTGCCAGCAGTTTTAGCGGAGAACCAGGTACGCAGTATTTT
.,TRBJ2-2,TRBV6-6,.,CASSRGWGHNTGELFF,TGTGCCAGCAGCCGAGGGTGGGGACATAACACCGGGGAGCTGTTTTTT
.,TRBJ1-2,TRBV7-9,.,CASSLDNQGVYGYTF,TGTGCCAGCAGCTTAGATAACCAGGGTGTGTATGGCTACACCTTC
.,TRBJ1-2,TRBV15,TRBD1,CATSRDGAGGYGYTF,TGTGCCACCAGCAGAGATGGGGCAGGGGGCTATGGCTACACCTTC
.,TRBJ2-7,TRBV19,TRBD2,CASSTGLAGGHEQYF,TGTGCCAGTAGTACGGGACTAGCGGGAGGGCACGAGCAGTACTTC
.,TRBJ2-5,TRBV6-5,TRBD1,CASNTDRQETQYF,TGTGCCAGCAATACGGACAGGCAAGAGACCCAGTACTTC
.,TRBJ2-7,TRBV29-1,TRBD2,CSVQGTRGAYEQYF,TGCAGCGTGCAGGGGACTAGGGGGGCCTACGAGCAGTACTTC
.,TRBJ1-2,TRBV15,TRBD1,CATSRDFRTGRNYGYTF,TGTGCCACCAGCAGAGATTTTCGGACAGGGCGTAACTATGGCTACACCTTC
.,TRBJ2-5,TRBV7-6,.,CASSPLPDRTETQYF,TGTGCCAGCAGCCCCCTCCCCGACCGGACTGAGACCCAGTACTTC
.,TRBJ2-7,TRBV24-1,.,CALPRRGESPSSYEQYF,TGTGCCCTCCCCCGAAGGGGCGAAAGCCCTAGCTCCTACGAGCAGTACTTC
.,TRBJ1-1,TRBV7-9,.,CASSLRVTNTEAFF,TGTGCCAGCAGCTTACGGGTCACCAACACTGAAGCTTTCTTT
.,TRBJ2-1,TRBV9,.,CASSVALGSRPGYNEQFF,TGTGCCAGCAGCGTAGCGCTAGGAAGTAGACCCGGCTACAATGAGCAGTTCTTC
.,TRBJ1-5,TRBV12-5,TRBD1,CASGQGDQPQHF,TGTGCTAGTGGTCAGGGGGATCAGCCCCAGCATTTT